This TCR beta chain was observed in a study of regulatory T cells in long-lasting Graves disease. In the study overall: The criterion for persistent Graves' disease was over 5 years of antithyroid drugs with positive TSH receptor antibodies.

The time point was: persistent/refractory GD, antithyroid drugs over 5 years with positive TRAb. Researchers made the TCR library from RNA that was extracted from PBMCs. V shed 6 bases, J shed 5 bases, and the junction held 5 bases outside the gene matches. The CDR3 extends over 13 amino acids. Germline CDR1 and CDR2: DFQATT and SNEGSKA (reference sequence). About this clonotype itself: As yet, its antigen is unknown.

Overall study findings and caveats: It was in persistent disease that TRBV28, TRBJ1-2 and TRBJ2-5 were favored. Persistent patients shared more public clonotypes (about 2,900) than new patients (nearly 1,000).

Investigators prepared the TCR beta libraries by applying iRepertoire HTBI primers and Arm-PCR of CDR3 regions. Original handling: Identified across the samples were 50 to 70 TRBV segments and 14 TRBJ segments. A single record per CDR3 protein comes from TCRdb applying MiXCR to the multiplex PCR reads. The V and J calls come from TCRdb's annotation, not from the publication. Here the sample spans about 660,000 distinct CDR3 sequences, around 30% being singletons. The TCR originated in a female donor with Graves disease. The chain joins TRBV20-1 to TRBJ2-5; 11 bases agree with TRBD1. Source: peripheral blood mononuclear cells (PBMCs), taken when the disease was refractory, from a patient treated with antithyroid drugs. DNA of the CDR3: TGCAGTGCATGGACAGGGGGCGACGAGACCCAGTACTTC. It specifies CSAWTGGDETQYF.